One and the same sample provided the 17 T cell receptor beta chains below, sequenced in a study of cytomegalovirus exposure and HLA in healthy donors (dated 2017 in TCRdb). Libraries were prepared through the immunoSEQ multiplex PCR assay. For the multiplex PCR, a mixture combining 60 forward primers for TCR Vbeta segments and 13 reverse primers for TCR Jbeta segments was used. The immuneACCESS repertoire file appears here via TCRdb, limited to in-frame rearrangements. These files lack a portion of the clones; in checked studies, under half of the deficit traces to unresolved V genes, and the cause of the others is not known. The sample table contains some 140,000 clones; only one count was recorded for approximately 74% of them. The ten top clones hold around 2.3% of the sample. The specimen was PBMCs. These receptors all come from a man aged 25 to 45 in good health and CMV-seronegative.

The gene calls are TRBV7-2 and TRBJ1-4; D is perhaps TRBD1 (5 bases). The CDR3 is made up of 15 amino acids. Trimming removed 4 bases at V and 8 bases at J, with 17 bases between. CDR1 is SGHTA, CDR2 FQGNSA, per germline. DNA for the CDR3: TGTGCCAGCAGCTCCGCCGGGGGTCGAGGAGAAAAACTGTTTTTT. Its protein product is CASSSAGGRGEKLFF.

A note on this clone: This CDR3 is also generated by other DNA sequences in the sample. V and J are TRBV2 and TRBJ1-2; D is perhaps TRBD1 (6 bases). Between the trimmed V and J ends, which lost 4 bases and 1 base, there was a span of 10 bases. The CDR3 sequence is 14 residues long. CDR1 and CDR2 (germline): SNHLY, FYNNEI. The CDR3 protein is CASSGTVLNYGYTF. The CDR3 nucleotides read TGTGCCAGCAGTGGGACAGTACTTAACTATGGCTACACCTTC. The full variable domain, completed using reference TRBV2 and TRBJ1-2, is EPEVTQTPSHQVTQMGQEVILRCVPISNHLYFYWYRQILGQKVEFLVSFYNNEISEKSEIFDDQFSVERPDGSNFTLKIRSTKLEDSAMYFCASSGTVLNYGYTFGSGTRLTVV.

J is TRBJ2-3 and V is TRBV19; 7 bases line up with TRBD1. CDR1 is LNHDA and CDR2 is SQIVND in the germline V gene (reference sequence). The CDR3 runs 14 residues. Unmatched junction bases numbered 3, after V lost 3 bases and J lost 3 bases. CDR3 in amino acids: CASSIEGATDTQYF. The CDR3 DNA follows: TGTGCCAGTAGTATCGAGGGGGCGACAGATACGCAGTATTTT.

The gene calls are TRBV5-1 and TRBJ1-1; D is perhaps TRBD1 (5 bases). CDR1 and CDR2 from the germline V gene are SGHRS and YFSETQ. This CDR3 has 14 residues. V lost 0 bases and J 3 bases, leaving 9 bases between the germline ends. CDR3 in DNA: TGCGCCAGCAGCTTGGCGGCCAGGGACACTGAAGCTTTCTTT. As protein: CASSLAARDTEAFF.

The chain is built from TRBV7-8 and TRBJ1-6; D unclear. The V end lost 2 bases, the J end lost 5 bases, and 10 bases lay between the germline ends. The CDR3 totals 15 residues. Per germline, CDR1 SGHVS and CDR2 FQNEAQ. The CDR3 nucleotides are TGTGCCAGCAGCTTAACGCGCCTTAATAATTCACCCCTCCACTTT. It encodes CASSLTRLNNSPLHF.

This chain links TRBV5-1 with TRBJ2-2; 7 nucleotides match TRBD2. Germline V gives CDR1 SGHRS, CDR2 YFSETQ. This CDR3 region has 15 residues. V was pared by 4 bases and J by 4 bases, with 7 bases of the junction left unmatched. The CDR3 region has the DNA TGCGCCAGCAGCCCCACTAGCGCGAGCACCGGGGAGCTGTTTTTT. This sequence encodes CASSPTSASTGELFF.

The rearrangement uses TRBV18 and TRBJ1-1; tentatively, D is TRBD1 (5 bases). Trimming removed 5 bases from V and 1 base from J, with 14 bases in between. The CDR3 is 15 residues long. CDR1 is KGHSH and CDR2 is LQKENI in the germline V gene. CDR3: CASSDSRAGNTEAFF. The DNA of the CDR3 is TGTGCCAGCTCAGACAGCCGGGCCGGGAACACTGAAGCTTTCTTT. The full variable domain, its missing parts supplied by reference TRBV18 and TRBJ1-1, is NAGVMQNPRHLVRRRGQEARLRCSPMKGHSHVYWYRQLPEEGLKFMVYLQKENIIDESGMPKERFSAEFPKEGPSILRIQQVVRGDSAAYFCASSDSRAGNTEAFFGQGTRLTVV.

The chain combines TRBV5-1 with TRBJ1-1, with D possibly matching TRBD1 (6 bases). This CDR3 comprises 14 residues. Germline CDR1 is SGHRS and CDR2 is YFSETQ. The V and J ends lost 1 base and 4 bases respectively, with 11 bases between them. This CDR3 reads CASSLKTGFTEAFF. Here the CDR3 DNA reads TGCGCCAGCAGCTTGAAGACAGGTTTCACTGAAGCTTTCTTT.

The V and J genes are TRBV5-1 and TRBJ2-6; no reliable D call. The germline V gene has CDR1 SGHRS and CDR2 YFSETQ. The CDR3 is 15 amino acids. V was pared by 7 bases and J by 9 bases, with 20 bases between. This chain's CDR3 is CASHDNPGYDNVLTF. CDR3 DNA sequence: TGCGCCAGCCACGACAATCCCGGCTACGACAACGTCCTGACTTTC.

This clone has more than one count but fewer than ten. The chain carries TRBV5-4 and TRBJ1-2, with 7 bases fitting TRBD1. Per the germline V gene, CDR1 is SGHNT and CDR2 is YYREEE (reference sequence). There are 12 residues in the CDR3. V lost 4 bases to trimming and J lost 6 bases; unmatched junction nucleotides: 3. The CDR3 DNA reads TGTGCCAGCAGCCCAGGGACAGATGGCTACACCTTC. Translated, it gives CASSPGTDGYTF.

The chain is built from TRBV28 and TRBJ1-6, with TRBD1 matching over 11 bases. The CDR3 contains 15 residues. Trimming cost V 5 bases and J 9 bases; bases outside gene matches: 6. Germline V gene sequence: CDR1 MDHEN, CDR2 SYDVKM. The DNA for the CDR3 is TGTGCCAGCAGTGAGGACAGGGGGCTGGGTTCACCCCTCCACTTT. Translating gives CASSEDRGLGSPLHF.

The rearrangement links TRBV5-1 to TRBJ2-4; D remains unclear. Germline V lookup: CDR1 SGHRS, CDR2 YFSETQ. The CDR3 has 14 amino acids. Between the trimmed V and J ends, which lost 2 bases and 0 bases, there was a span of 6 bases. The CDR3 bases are TGCGCCAGCAGCTTACCCGGAGCCAAAAACATTCAGTACTTC. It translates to CASSLPGAKNIQYF.

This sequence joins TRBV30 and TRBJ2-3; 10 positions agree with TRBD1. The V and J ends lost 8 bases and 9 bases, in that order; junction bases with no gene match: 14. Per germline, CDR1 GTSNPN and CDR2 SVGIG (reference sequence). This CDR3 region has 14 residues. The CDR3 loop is CAGQRQGAVWTQYF. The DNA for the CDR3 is TGTGCCGGGCAAAGACAGGGGGCAGTCTGGACGCAGTATTTT.

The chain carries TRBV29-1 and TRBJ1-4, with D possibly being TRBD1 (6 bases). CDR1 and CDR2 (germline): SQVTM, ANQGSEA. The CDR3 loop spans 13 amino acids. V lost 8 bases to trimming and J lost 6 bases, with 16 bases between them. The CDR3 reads CSMRTARDEKLFF. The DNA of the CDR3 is TGCAGCATGAGGACAGCGCGGGATGAAAAACTGTTTTTT.

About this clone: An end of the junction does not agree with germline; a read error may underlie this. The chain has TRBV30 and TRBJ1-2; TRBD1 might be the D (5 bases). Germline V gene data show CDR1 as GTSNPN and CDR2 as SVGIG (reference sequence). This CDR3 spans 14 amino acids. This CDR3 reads CAWKRRGLAGGYPF. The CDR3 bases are TGTGCCTGGAAGCGGAGGGGTCTAGCCGGTGGCTACCCCTTC.

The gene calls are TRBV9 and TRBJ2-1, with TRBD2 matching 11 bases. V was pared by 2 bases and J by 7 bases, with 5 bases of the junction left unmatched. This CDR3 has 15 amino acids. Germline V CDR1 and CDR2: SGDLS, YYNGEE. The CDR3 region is CASSVRGTSGNEQFF. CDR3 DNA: TGTGCCAGCAGCGTGCGGGGGACTAGCGGTAATGAGCAGTTCTTC.

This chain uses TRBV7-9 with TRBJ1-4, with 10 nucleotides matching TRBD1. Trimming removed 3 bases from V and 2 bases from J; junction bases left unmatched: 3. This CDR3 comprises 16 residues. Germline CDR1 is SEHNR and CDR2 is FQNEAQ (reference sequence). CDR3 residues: CASSLTGGGTNEKLFF. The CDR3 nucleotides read TGTGCCAGCAGCTTGACAGGGGGCGGCACTAATGAAAAACTGTTTTTT.